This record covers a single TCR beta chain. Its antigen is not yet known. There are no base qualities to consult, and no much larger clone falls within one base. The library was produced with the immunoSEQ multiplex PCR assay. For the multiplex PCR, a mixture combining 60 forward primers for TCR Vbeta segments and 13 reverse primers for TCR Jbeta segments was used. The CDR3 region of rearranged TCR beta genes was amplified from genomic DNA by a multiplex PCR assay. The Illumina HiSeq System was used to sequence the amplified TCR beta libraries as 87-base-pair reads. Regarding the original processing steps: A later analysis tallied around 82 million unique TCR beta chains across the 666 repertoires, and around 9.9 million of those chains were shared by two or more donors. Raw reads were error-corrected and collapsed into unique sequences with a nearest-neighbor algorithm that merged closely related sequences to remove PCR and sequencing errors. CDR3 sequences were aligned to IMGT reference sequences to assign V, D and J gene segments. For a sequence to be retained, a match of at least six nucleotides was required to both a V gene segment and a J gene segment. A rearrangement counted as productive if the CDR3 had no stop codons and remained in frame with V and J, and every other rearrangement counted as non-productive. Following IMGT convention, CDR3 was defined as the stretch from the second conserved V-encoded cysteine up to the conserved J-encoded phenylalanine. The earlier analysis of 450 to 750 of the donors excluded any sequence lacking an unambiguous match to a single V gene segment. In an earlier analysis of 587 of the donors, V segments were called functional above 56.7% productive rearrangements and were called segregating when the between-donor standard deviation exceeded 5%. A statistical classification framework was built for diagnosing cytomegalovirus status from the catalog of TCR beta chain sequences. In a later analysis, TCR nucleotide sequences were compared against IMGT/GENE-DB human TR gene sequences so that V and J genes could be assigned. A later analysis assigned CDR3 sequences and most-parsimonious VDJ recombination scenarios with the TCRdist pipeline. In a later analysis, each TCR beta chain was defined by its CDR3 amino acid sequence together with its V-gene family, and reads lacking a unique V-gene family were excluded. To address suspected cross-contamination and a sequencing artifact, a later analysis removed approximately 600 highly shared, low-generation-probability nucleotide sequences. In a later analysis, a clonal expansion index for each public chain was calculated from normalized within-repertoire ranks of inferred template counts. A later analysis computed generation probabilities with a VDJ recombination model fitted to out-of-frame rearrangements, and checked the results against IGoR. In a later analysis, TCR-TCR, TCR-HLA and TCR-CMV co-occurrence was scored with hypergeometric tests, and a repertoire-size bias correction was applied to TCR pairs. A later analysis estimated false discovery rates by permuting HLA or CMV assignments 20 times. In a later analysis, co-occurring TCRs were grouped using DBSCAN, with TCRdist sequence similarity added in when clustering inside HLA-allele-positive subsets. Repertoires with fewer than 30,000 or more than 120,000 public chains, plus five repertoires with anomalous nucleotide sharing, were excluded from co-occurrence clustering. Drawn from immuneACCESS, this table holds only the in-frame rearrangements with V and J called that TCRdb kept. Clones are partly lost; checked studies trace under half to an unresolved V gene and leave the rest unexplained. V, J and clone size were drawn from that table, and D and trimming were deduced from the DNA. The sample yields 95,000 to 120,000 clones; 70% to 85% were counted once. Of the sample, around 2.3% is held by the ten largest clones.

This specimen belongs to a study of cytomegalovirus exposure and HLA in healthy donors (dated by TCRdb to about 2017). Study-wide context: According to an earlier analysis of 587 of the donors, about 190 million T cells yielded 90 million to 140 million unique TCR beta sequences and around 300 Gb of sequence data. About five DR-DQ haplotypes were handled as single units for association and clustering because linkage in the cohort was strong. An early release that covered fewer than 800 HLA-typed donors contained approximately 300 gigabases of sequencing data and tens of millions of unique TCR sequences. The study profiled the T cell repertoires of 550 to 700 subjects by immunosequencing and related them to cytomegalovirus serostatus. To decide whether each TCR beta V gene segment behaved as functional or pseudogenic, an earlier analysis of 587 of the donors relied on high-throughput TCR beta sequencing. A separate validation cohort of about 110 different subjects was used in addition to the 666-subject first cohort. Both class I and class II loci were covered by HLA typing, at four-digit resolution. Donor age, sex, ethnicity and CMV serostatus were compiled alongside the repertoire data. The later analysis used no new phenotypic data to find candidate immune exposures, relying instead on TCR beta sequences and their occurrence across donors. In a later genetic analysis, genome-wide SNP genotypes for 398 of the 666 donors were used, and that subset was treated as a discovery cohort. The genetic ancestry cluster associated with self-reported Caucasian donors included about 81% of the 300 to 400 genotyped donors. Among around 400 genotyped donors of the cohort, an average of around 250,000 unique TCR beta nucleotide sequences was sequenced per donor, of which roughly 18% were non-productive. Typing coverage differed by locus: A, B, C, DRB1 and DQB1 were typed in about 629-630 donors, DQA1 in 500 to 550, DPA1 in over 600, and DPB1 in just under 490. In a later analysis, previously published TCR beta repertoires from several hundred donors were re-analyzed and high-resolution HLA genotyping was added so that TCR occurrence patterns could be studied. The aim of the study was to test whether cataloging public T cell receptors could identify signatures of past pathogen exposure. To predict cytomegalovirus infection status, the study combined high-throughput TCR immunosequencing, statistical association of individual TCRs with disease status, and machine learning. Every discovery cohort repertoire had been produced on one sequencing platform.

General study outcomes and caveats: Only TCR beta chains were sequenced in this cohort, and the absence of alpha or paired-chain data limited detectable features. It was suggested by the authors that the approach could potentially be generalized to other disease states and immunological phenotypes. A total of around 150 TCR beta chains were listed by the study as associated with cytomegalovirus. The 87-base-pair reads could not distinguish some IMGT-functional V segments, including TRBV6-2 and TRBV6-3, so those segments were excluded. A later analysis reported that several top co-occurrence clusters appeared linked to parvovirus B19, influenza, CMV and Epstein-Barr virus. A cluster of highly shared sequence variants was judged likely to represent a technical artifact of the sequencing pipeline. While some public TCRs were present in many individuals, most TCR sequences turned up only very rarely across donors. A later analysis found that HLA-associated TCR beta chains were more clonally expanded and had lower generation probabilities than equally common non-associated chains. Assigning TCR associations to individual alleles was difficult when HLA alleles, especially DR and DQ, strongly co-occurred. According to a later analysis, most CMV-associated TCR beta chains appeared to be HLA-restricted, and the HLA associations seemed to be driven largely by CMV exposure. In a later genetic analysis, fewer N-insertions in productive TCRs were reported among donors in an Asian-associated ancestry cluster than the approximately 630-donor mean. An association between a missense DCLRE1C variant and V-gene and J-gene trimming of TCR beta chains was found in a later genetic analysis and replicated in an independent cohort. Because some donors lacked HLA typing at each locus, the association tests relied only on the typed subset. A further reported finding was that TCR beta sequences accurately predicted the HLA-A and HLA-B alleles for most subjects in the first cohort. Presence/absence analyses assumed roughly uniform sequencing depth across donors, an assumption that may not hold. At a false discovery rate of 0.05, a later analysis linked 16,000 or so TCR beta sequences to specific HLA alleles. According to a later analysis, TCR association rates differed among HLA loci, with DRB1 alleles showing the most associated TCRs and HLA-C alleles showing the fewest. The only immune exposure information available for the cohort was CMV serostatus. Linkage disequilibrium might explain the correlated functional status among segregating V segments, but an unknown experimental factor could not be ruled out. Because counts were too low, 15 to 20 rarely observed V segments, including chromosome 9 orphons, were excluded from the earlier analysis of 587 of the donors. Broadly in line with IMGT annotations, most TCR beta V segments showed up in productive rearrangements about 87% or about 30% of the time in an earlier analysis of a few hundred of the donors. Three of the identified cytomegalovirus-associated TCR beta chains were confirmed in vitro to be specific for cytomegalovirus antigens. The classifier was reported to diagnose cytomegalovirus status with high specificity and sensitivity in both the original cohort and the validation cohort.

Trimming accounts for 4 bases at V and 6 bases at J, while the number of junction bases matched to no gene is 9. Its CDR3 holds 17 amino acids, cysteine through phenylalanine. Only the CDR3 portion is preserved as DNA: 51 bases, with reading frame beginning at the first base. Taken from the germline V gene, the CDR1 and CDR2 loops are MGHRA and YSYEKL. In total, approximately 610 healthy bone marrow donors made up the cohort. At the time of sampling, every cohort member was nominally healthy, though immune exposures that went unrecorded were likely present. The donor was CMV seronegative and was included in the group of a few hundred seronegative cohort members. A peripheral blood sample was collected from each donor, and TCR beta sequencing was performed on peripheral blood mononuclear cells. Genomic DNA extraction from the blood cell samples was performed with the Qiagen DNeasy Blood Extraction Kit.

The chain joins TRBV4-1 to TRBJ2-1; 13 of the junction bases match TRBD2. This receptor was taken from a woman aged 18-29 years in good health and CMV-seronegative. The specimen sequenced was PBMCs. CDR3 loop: CASSPAQTSGRRNEQFF. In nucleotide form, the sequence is TGCGCCAGCAGCCCAGCCCAGACTAGCGGGAGGCGCAATGAGCAGTTCTTC.